The next 4 T cell receptor beta chains were all read from a single sample in a study of cytomegalovirus exposure and HLA in healthy donors (dated by TCRdb to about 2017). To prepare the library, the immunoSEQ multiplex PCR assay was applied. For the multiplex PCR, a mixture combining 60 forward primers for TCR Vbeta segments and 13 reverse primers for TCR Jbeta segments was used. TCRdb carries this immuneACCESS record with in-frame sequences only. Its versions omit some clonotypes, under half of them owing to an unresolved V gene in the studies checked, with the rest unexplained. A total of some 150,000 clones appear in this sample, more than 70% of them only once. The ten largest account for approximately 4.1% of the sample. The sequenced sample consisted of PBMCs. The source of these receptors is a woman between 50 and 59 years old in good health and CMV-seropositive.

The chain has TRBV10-1 and TRBJ2-1; TRBD2 agrees at 10 bases. V shed 5 bases, J shed 4 bases, and the junction held 14 bases outside the gene matches. The CDR3 is 18 amino acids. Germline V gene data show CDR1 as WNHNN and CDR2 as SYGVQD (reference sequence). CDR3: CASSLAGGLTSFYNEQFF. The DNA for the CDR3 is TGCGCCAGCAGTTTAGCGGGGGGACTCACCTCCTTTTACAATGAGCAGTTCTTC.

V and J are TRBV28 and TRBJ1-3, with TRBD1 matching 9 bases. The trim removed 8 bases at V and 1 base at J, leaving 9 bases unmatched. CDR1 and CDR2 (germline): MDHEN, SYDVKM. This CDR3 is built from 16 residues. The CDR3 DNA is TGTGCCAGCGGTAGAGCGGACAGGGGATCTGGAAACACCATATATTTT. The encoded protein is CASGRADRGSGNTIYF.

This clone was observed a few times. V is TRBV29-1 and J is TRBJ1-1; 8 bases fit TRBD1. The CDR3 is 13 residues long. Germline V gene lookup returns CDR1 SQVTM and CDR2 ANQGSEA. With 6 bases clipped from V and 4 bases from J, the junction kept 7 bases outside the gene matches. Written as DNA, the CDR3 is TGCAGCGTAAAACAGGGGGGGAGCACTGAAGCTTTCTTT. Its translation: CSVKQGGSTEAFF.

The J gene is TRBJ2-3, the V gene TRBV4-3; 10 positions match TRBD2. J lost 4 bases, V lost 0 bases, and 19 bases had no gene match. The CDR3 contains 21 residues. From germline, CDR1 is LGHNA and CDR2 YSLEER. CDR3 DNA sequence: TGCGCCAGCAGCCAAGATTACGGGGGGACTAGCGTATATAAGGGGGCAGATACGCAGTATTTT. Translation gives CASSQDYGGTSVYKGADTQYF.